This entry concerns a single T cell receptor (beta chain). The antigen remains unidentified. The sample originates from a study of post-analysis software for immune sequencing data. TCR beta cDNA libraries included unique molecular identifiers. T cells numbering roughly 1 to 10 million yielded roughly 500,000 cDNA molecules. Using its own MiXCR run on the PCR reads, TCRdb lists one record per CDR3 protein. The repertoire holds 700,000 to 900,000 distinct CDR3 sequences, with 46% as singletons. The V gene's germline CDR1 is MNHEY and CDR2 SMNVEV (reference sequence). CDR3 size: 15 residues. V was cut by 2 bases and J by 8 bases, with 17 bases left in between. Study-wide findings and caveats: When patients were compared with controls, 4 or 5 TRBV segments were more frequent, TRBV5-6, TRBV5-1 and TRBV20-1 among them.

The chain joins TRBV27 to TRBJ2-3; D is ambiguous. Sequencing was performed on blood. The receptor was derived from a girl between 10 and 17 years old with multiple sclerosis. The CDR3 loop is CASSLNGPDLGTQYF. The CDR3 DNA reads TGTGCCAGCAGTTTAAATGGTCCCGATTTAGGTACGCAGTATTTT.